This TCR beta chain was found in a study of patients and donors after allogeneic stem cell transplantation. TCRdb independently ran MiXCR on the RT-PCR reads; one entry per CDR3 protein. Of roughly 200,000 distinct CDR3 sequences in the sample, around 40% were seen once. The CDR3 is 14 residues long. V lost 1 base to trimming and J lost 7 bases, with 9 bases between them. Per the germline V gene, CDR1 is SGHRS and CDR2 is YFSETQ. This clonotype was seen more than once but under ten times. The V and J genes are TRBV5-1 and TRBJ1-6; no firm D call. The sequenced material came from blood, either unsorted or a sorted T cell fraction (not recorded which). This TCR came from a human donor who was either an allogeneic HSCT recipient or a stem cell or donor lymphocyte infusion donor (not recorded which). It is not recorded whose cells these are; they may come from a transplant donor. The DNA for the CDR3 is TGCGCCAGCAGCTTGAGCATGGCAAATTCACCCCTCCACTTT. Translation gives CASSLSMANSPLHF.